A single TCR beta chain is shown here with its context. An amount of RNA that ranged from roughly 0.5 to 1 ug was reverse transcribed with random hexamers. Multiplex PCR with immunoSEQ amplified the TCR beta CDR3 across 54 Vbeta and 13 Jbeta. TCRdb redid the calling of the immunoSEQ multiplex PCR reads with MiXCR, one entry per CDR3 protein. The top ten clones hold approximately 0.2% of a sample with 330,000 or so distinct CDR3 sequences, 85% of them seen once. CDR3 length equals 14 residues. CDR1 and CDR2 (germline): LNHDA, SQIVND (reference sequence). V was cut by 4 bases and J by 4 bases, with 13 bases left in between. The data are from a study of CD8 T cells in Susac syndrome.

The specimen was CD8+ T cells from PBMCs. The genes are TRBV19 and TRBJ2-5; D may be TRBD1 or TRBD2 (5 bases each). The sequence derives from a human donor with multiple sclerosis. As DNA, the CDR3 is TGTGCCAGTAGTACTCGGGGCGTTAGAGAGACCCAGTACTTC. Translating gives CASSTRGVRETQYF.